Listed below are T cell receptor beta chains from one sample, sequenced in a study of blood T cells in healthy people across ages. TCRdb recomputed calls from the 5' RACE reads with MiXCR, one row per CDR3 protein. The sample holds some 700,000 distinct CDR3 sequences, about 42% seen once. The specimen sequenced was blood. These receptor sequences come from a woman in her fifties or sixties in good health. CDR3s include the opening cysteine and the closing phenylalanine or tryptophan. A D gene is named only where the DNA matches it firmly. Part of the rows lack a size; the others show once, few, many or a class for expanded clones.

V gene	J gene	clone size	D gene	CDR3 protein	CDR3 DNA
TRBV14	TRBJ2-5	few	NA	CASSPTEGPQETQYF	TGTGCCAGCAGCCCCACCGAGGGACCACAAGAGACCCAGTACTTC
TRBV7-9	TRBJ2-1	NA	TRBD1	CASSRGTDSYEQFF	TGTGCCAGCAGCAGGGGGACAGACTCCTACGAGCAGTTCTTC
TRBV5-1	TRBJ2-7	few	NA	CASSPSGGPSYEQYF	TGCGCCAGCAGCCCCTCTGGGGGGCCCTCCTACGAGCAGTACTTC
TRBV29-1	TRBJ1-1	once	NA	CSVDTDSEAFF	TGCAGCGTTGATACAGATTCTGAAGCTTTCTTT
TRBV20-1	TRBJ2-5	NA	NA	CSARAPAKETQYF	TGCAGTGCTAGAGCCCCGGCTAAAGAGACCCAGTACTTC
TRBV5-1	TRBJ1-1	few	NA	CASMSTGDTEAFF	TGCGCCAGCATGTCGACGGGGGACACTGAAGCTTTCTTT
TRBV11-3	TRBJ2-1	NA	NA	CASSLEQGGINEQFF	TGTGCCAGCAGCTTAGAGCAGGGTGGAATCAATGAGCAGTTCTTC
TRBV14	TRBJ2-5	few	TRBD2	CASSQEPSGAKTQYF	TGTGCCAGCAGCCAAGAGCCTAGCGGGGCGAAGACCCAGTACTTC
TRBV7-2	TRBJ2-5	many	NA	CASSLQGFGGSETQYF	TGTGCCAGCAGCTTACAAGGCTTTGGGGGTTCGGAGACCCAGTACTTC
TRBV28	TRBJ2-7	NA	NA	CSEAEPGQYF	TGTTCCGAGGCTGAGCCCGGGCAGTACTTC
TRBV6-1	TRBJ1-3	once	TRBD1	CASSSDRVGNTIYF	TGTGCCAGCAGTTCGGACAGGGTGGGAAACACCATATATTTT
TRBV6-6	TRBJ2-7	NA	NA	CASRRDLLNEQYF	TGTGCCAGCAGACGGGACCTCCTAAACGAGCAGTACTTC
TRBV4-2	TRBJ2-7	NA	TRBD2	CASSPFGGTSIQGPEQYF	TGTGCCAGCAGCCCTTTCGGGGGGACTAGCATTCAGGGGCCCGAGCAGTACTTC
TRBV25-1	TRBJ2-3	NA	NA	CASSVQGGSTRRTDTHYF	TGTGCCAGCAGTGTCCAGGGAGGTAGCACGCGACGCACAGATACGCACTATTTT
TRBV6-1	TRBJ2-5	once	NA	CASSPTLGETQYF	TGTGCCAGCAGCCCCACCCTGGGGGAGACCCAGTACTTC
TRBV5-1	TRBJ2-7	few	NA	CASSLAGTSEQYF	TGCGCCAGCAGCTTGGCCGGGACATCCGAGCAGTACTTC
TRBV20-1	TRBJ2-7	NA	TRBD2	CSARDSPSGGYNEQYF	TGCAGTGCTAGAGATTCCCCTAGCGGGGGCTACAATGAGCAGTACTTC
TRBV7-2	TRBJ2-2	NA	TRBD2	CASSLVGPSGGNTGELFF	TGTGCCAGCAGCTTAGTAGGGCCTAGCGGGGGGAACACCGGGGAGCTGTTTTTT
TRBV6-1	TRBJ2-7	NA	NA	CASSEGEGGLEQYF	TGTGCCAGCAGTGAAGGAGAAGGAGGTTTGGAGCAGTACTTC
TRBV6-6	TRBJ1-5	NA	NA	CASSPAYGGNQPQHF	TGTGCCAGCAGTCCCGCCTACGGGGGGAATCAGCCCCAGCATTTT
TRBV15	TRBJ1-5	NA	NA	CATSRDGGQPQHF	TGTGCCACCAGCAGAGATGGAGGTCAGCCCCAGCATTTT
TRBV20-1	TRBJ1-5	few	NA	CSARRTGSEVQPQHF	TGCAGTGCTAGAAGGACGGGATCTGAGGTACAGCCCCAGCATTTT
TRBV3-1	TRBJ2-3	NA	TRBD2	CASSQTGRAGGTDTQYF	TGTGCCAGCAGCCAGACCGGACGAGCGGGGGGCACAGATACGCAGTATTTT
TRBV13	TRBJ2-3	NA	TRBD2	CASSPRTSGGASTDTQYF	TGTGCCAGCAGCCCGAGGACTAGCGGGGGGGCTAGCACAGATACGCAGTATTTT
TRBV10-3	TRBJ2-7	NA	TRBD2	CAIRNVAGGSYEQYF	TGTGCCATCAGAAACGTAGCGGGAGGTTCCTACGAGCAGTACTTC
TRBV3-1	TRBJ2-5	NA	NA	CASSHLRDAGQETQYF	TGTGCCAGCAGCCACCTCAGGGATGCGGGCCAAGAGACCCAGTACTTC
TRBV5-6	TRBJ2-7	NA	TRBD2	CASSPGGRGKHEQYF	TGTGCCAGCAGCCCGGGAGGACGGGGTAAACACGAGCAGTACTTC
TRBV7-2	TRBJ1-4	once	TRBD1	CASSPDRVREKLFF	TGTGCCAGCAGCCCCGACAGGGTCCGGGAAAAACTGTTTTTT
TRBV6-5	TRBJ1-2	NA	NA	CASTSVAVNYGYTF	TGTGCCAGCACCTCTGTTGCAGTAAACTATGGCTACACCTTC
TRBV12-3/TRBV12-4	TRBJ2-7	few	NA	CASSPDEEGYEQYF	TGTGCCAGCAGTCCGGATGAGGAAGGATACGAGCAGTACTTC
TRBV21-1	TRBJ2-6	NA	NA	CASSKPKEGGRKANVLTF	TGTGCCAGCAGCAAACCTAAGGAGGGGGGGCGGAAGGCCAACGTCCTGACTTTC
TRBV20-1	TRBJ2-7	few	NA	CSARSGFHEQYF	TGCAGTGCTAGATCCGGGTTCCACGAGCAGTACTTC
TRBV12-3/TRBV12-4	TRBJ2-7	NA	NA	CASSYNALETYEQYF	TGTGCCAGCAGTTACAACGCACTAGAAACCTACGAGCAGTACTTC
TRBV20-1	TRBJ1-1	NA	TRBD1	CSAPNPGQANTEAFF	TGCAGTGCTCCTAACCCGGGACAGGCGAACACTGAAGCTTTCTTT
TRBV7-2	TRBJ2-7	NA	TRBD2	CASSLVGNSGVSYEQYF	TGTGCCAGCAGCTTAGTGGGGAACAGCGGGGTCTCCTACGAGCAGTACTTC
TRBV6-6	TRBJ2-7	few	TRBD1	CASSRDRGSEQYF	TGTGCCAGCAGTCGGGACAGGGGGTCCGAGCAGTACTTC
TRBV12-3/TRBV12-4	TRBJ1-4	NA	NA	CASGRQGLNEKLFF	TGTGCCAGCGGCCGCCAGGGGCTTAATGAAAAACTGTTTTTT
TRBV7-9	TRBJ2-7	NA	NA	CASTLKEGSGQLHPWGNEQYF	TGTGCCAGCACCCTAAAAGAGGGGTCCGGACAACTACATCCCTGGGGCAATGAGCAGTACTTC
TRBV3-1	TRBJ2-2	NA	NA	CASSQDKPTRGSNTGELFF	TGTGCCAGCAGCCAAGATAAGCCCACACGGGGAAGTAACACCGGGGAGCTGTTTTTT
TRBV4-2	TRBJ2-4	few	NA	CASSQNYGRLVNNEQYF	TGTGCCAGCAGCCAGAACTACGGGAGACTAGTTAACAATGAGCAGTACTTC
TRBV7-9	TRBJ2-6	few	NA	CASSFYRTSFSGADVLTF	TGTGCCAGCAGCTTCTACAGGACTTCATTCTCTGGGGCCGACGTCCTGACTTTC
TRBV10-3	TRBJ2-1	NA	TRBD2	CAISGGAANEQFF	TGTGCCATCAGCGGGGGGGCCGCAAATGAGCAGTTCTTC
TRBV29-1	TRBJ2-1	many	NA	CSVGRLAINEQFF	TGCAGCGTTGGACGATTGGCGATCAATGAGCAGTTCTTC
TRBV12-3/TRBV12-4	TRBJ1-5	NA	NA	CASSLARDYQPQHF	TGTGCCAGCAGTTTAGCACGGGATTATCAGCCCCAGCATTTT
TRBV2	TRBJ2-5	NA	NA	CAVGGRGTQETQYF	TGTGCCGTGGGGGGCCGAGGCACGCAAGAGACCCAGTACTTC
TRBV2	TRBJ2-5	few	NA	CASSQEGGQETQYF	TGTGCCAGCAGTCAGGAGGGAGGCCAAGAGACCCAGTACTTC
TRBV7-3	TRBJ1-1	NA	NA	CASSSRMGLNTEAFF	TGTGCCAGCAGCTCCCGGATGGGCTTGAACACTGAAGCTTTCTTT
TRBV4-3	TRBJ2-7	NA	TRBD2	CASSQDPQREENEQYF	TGCGCCAGCAGCCAAGATCCCCAGCGGGAGGAAAATGAGCAGTACTTC
TRBV7-9	TRBJ1-1	NA	NA	CASSLGSLGDTEAFF	TGTGCCAGCAGCTTAGGATCTCTGGGGGACACTGAAGCTTTCTTT
TRBV6-5	TRBJ2-7	few	NA	CASSYSWGRIDEQYF	TGTGCCAGCAGTTACTCTTGGGGGAGAATCGACGAGCAGTACTTC
TRBV12-3/TRBV12-4	TRBJ2-7	many	NA	CASSRDLSTYEQYF	TGTGCCAGCAGCCGGGACTTGAGTACCTACGAGCAGTACTTC
TRBV20-1	TRBJ1-2	NA	TRBD1	CSANRGQGERGYTF	TGCAGTGCTAATAGGGGACAGGGGGAGCGTGGCTACACCTTC
TRBV3-1	TRBJ2-7	NA	NA	CASSQDYSYEQYF	TGTGCCAGCAGCCAAGATTACTCCTACGAGCAGTACTTC
TRBV5-5	TRBJ1-1	once	TRBD1	CASTWDRANTEAFF	TGTGCCAGCACCTGGGACAGGGCGAACACTGAAGCTTTCTTT
TRBV7-9	TRBJ2-2	NA	TRBD2	CASSSKRGGNTGELFF	TGTGCCAGCAGCTCCAAGCGGGGGGGGAACACCGGGGAGCTGTTTTTT
TRBV18	TRBJ2-7	NA	NA	CASSPGTGEYF	TGTGCCAGCTCACCCGGTACGGGGGAGTACTTC
TRBV7-3	TRBJ2-6	few	NA	CASSLTAVSGANVLTF	TGTGCCAGCAGCTTAACGGCTGTTTCTGGGGCCAACGTCCTGACTTTC
TRBV5-1	TRBJ2-1	many	TRBD2	CASSLGLAGNNEQFF	TGCGCCAGCAGCTTAGGACTAGCGGGAAACAATGAGCAGTTCTTC